The 7 T cell receptor beta chains below all came from one sample that was sequenced in a study of T cells in Graves' hyperthyroidism and ophthalmopathy. The investigators amplified TCR beta CDR3 regions from RNA transcripts. Carried out on the TCR CDR3, a first-round RT-PCR used the HTBI primer set. TCRdb re-called the multiplex PCR reads with MiXCR, one entry per CDR3 protein. The table lists a few hundred thousand distinct CDR3 sequences, approximately 14% of them singletons. Sequenced input: blood. Every receptor here comes from a woman younger than 35 with Graves' hyperthyroidism.

Note on this clonotype: This sequence may be a read error, since a much larger clone differs from it by one base. The chain combines TRBV28 with TRBJ1-5, with D uncertain. V was cut by 4 bases and J by 3 bases, with 7 bases left in between. Germline V gene sequence: CDR1 MDHEN, CDR2 SYDVKM. The length of the CDR3 is 13 residues. CDR3 in amino acids: CASSSEYNQPQHF. The DNA of the CDR3 is TGTGCCAGCAGTTCAGAGTACAATCAGCCCCAGCATTTT.

The V gene is TRBV2, the J gene TRBJ2-5; D could derive from TRBD1 or TRBD2 (6 bases each). Trimming pared 0 bases from V and 1 base from J, leaving 12 bases between. CDR3 length: 16 amino acids. Germline loops: CDR1 SNHLY, CDR2 FYNNEI. CDR3 sequence (DNA): TGTGCCAGCAGTGAAGCGGTGGGGGGCCCCCAAGAGACCCAGTACTTC. Translation: CASSEAVGGPQETQYF.

The chain links TRBV4-2 to TRBJ2-7, with D tentatively TRBD1 (5 bases). There are 14 residues in the CDR3. Germline-derived CDR1 and CDR2 are LGHNA and YNFKEQ. Trimming removed 0 bases at V and 6 bases at J, with 12 bases between. The CDR3: CASSQDHSGLEQYF. Written as DNA, the CDR3 is TGTGCCAGCAGCCAAGATCACTCAGGGCTCGAGCAGTACTTC.

V and J are TRBV19 and TRBJ2-1; 9 bases match TRBD1. J lost 9 bases, V lost 5 bases, and 11 bases had no gene match. The V gene's germline CDR1 is LNHDA and CDR2 SQIVND (reference sequence). CDR3 length: 15 residues. The CDR3 loop is CASSFSGTGLGEQFF. The CDR3 bases are TGTGCCAGTAGTTTCTCCGGGACAGGGTTGGGTGAGCAGTTCTTC. Full variable domain (remainder filled in from reference TRBV19 and TRBJ2-1): DGGITQSPKYLFRKEGQNVTLSCEQNLNHDAMYWYRQDPGQGLRLIYYSQIVNDFQKGDIAEGYSVSREKKESFPLTVTSAQKNPTAFYLCASSFSGTGLGEQFFGPGTRLTVL.

This clonotype occurred many times. The chain links TRBV11-2 to TRBJ1-1; D is unclear. Germline V gene lookup returns CDR1 SGHAT and CDR2 FQNNGV. Trimming removed 2 bases from V and 1 base from J, with 8 bases in between. The CDR3 is made up of 14 amino acids. CDR3 coding DNA: TGTGCCAGCAGCTTAAAAGGGTGGAACACTGAAGCTTTCTTT. Amino acid sequence: CASSLKGWNTEAFF.

This clonotype was seen many times. The chain combines TRBV11-2 with TRBJ2-7, with D maybe TRBD2 (6 bases). This CDR3 comprises 13 residues. Germline-derived CDR1 and CDR2 are SGHAT and FQNNGV. Trimming removed 6 bases at V and 3 bases at J, with 12 bases between. CDR3 protein: CASSISGVYEQYF. Here the CDR3 DNA reads TGTGCCAGCAGTATTAGCGGAGTCTACGAGCAGTACTTC.

V gene TRBV20-1 combines with J gene TRBJ2-3; TRBD2 agrees at 11 bases. Germline CDR1 reads DFQATT; CDR2 reads SNEGSKA (reference sequence). J gave up 2 bases and V 0 bases, and 4 bases lay outside the gene matches. This CDR3 is built from 16 residues. In nucleotides, the CDR3 is TGCAGTGCTAGAGATTCACTAGCGGGGGACACAGATACGCAGTATTTT. Protein product: CSARDSLAGDTDTQYF.